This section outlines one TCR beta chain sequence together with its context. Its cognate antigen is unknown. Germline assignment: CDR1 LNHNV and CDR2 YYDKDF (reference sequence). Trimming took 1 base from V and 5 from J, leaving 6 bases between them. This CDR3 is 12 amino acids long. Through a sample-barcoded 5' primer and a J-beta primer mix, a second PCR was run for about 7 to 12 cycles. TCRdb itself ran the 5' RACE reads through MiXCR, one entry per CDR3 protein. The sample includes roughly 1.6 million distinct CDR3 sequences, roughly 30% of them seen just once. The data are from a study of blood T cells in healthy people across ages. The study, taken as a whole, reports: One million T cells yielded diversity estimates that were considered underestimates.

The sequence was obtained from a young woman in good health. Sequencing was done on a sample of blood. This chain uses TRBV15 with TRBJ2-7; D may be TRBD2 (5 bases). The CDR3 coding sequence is TGTGCCACCAGCAGAGCTAGCAACGAGCAGTACTTC. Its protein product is CATSRASNEQYF.